Each of the 22 T cell receptor beta chains below was sequenced from the same sample in a study of human T cells and chemical hapten exposure. As for time point: patch test 2, 6 weeks after DPC sensitization. The treatment: therapeutic diphenylcyclopropenone sensitization with weekly scalp DPC. TCRdb independently ran MiXCR on the RACE reads; one entry per CDR3 protein. The sample includes roughly 96,000 distinct CDR3 sequences, about 9.3% of them seen just once. The input for sequencing was whole blood, taken in connection with sensitization to the hapten diphenylcyclopropenone (DPC). The receptors were sampled from a woman in her thirties or forties with alopecia areata. Some clones in this sample may be carry-over from other donors' samples.

This clonotype was seen ten or more times. The rearrangement links TRBV7-9 to TRBJ2-3; the match to TRBD2 covers 8 bases. The CDR3 extends over 16 amino acids. The J segment lost 6 bases and the V segment lost 5 bases, leaving 13 bases of the junction unmatched. Germline CDR1 is SEHNR and CDR2 is FQNEAQ (reference sequence). CDR3 coding DNA: TGTGCCAGCAGCCAGGGACTAGGGTGGCCCGTGGATACGCAGTATTTT. Its protein is CASSQGLGWPVDTQYF.

This clonotype was observed a handful of times. The chain uses TRBV15 and TRBJ2-2; 8 bases are a match to TRBD1. This CDR3 is built from 17 residues. Germline-derived CDR1 and CDR2 are LNHNV and YYDKDF (reference sequence). J was trimmed by 2 bases and V by 2 bases; bases with no gene match: 7. The CDR3 region has the DNA TGTGCCACCAGCAGAAAGGGGACAGGCCTTAACACCGGGGAGCTGTTTTTT. Translated, it gives CATSRKGTGLNTGELFF.

The V call is TRBV3-1, the J call TRBJ2-4; tentative D call: TRBD1 (6 bases). Germline assignment: CDR1 LGHDT and CDR2 YNNKEL (reference sequence). Trimming removed 4 bases from V and 6 bases from J, with 13 bases in between. The CDR3 runs 14 residues. CDR3 region: CASSPTGLGNIQYF. The CDR3 region has the DNA TGTGCCAGCAGCCCCACAGGGCTGGGAAACATTCAGTACTTC.

At least ten counts were recorded for this clonotype. The V call is TRBV4-1, the J call TRBJ2-7; TRBD1 agrees at 8 bases. V was clipped by 0 bases and J by 1 base; unmatched bases: 2. Germline V CDR1 and CDR2: MGHRA, YSYEKL. This CDR3 is 15 amino acids long. This CDR3 is CASSQDRTGSYEQYF. The CDR3 DNA follows: TGCGCCAGCAGCCAAGATAGGACAGGGTCCTACGAGCAGTACTTC.

The table lists this clonotype with many counts. The chain recombines TRBV7-9 with TRBJ1-6; 7 nucleotides line up with TRBD1. With 8 bases clipped from V and 9 bases from J, the junction kept 4 bases outside the gene matches. The CDR3 totals 12 residues. Germline-derived CDR1 and CDR2 are SEHNR and FQNEAQ (reference sequence). The DNA of the CDR3 is TGTGCCAGCGGGGACAGTTTTTCACCCCTCCACTTT. Translated: CASGDSFSPLHF.

This chain links TRBV27 with TRBJ2-7; D is undetermined. The CDR3 runs to 12 residues. Trimming stripped 0 bases from V and 2 bases from J, with 2 bases between. CDR1 is MNHEY, CDR2 SMNVEV, per germline (reference sequence). The CDR3 bases are TGTGCCAGCAGTTTATCGGCCTACGAGCAGTACTTC. Amino acids: CASSLSAYEQYF.

This clonotype was observed a few times. V and J are TRBV6-2 or TRBV6-3 and TRBJ1-2; D may be TRBD1 (6 bases). CDR1 and CDR2 (germline): MNHEY, SVGEGT. The CDR3 spans 15 residues. V was pared by 0 bases and J by 0 bases, with 8 bases between. This chain's CDR3 is CASSYSDRTNYGYTF. For the CDR3, the DNA is TGTGCCAGCAGTTACTCGGACAGAACTAACTATGGCTACACCTTC.

This clonotype was seen at least ten times. The chain has TRBV25-1 and TRBJ1-4; weak D call: TRBD1 (5 bases). The CDR3 runs 12 residues. From germline, CDR1 is MGHDK and CDR2 SYGVNS. V lost 3 bases and J 13 bases, leaving 12 bases between the germline ends. CDR3 DNA: TGTGCCAGCAGTGACCCCGGCAGGGCACTGTTTTTT. This gives the protein CASSDPGRALFF.

This clonotype was found many times. The J gene is TRBJ2-5, the V gene TRBV7-3, with TRBD1 identical over 8 bases. V lost 5 bases to trimming and J lost 2 bases; unmatched junction nucleotides: 4. CDR1 and CDR2 from the germline V gene are SGHTA and FQGTGA. The CDR3 runs to 14 residues. As DNA, the CDR3 is TGTGCCAGCAGCCCTGGACAGGGACAAGAGACCCAGTACTTC. Protein product: CASSPGQGQETQYF.

The sample holds many counts of this clonotype. V usage is TRBV5-5 and J usage is TRBJ2-7; D is perhaps TRBD1 (6 bases). Trimming took 1 base from V and 4 from J, leaving 6 bases between them. There are 12 residues in the CDR3. CDR1 SGHKS and CDR2 YYEKEE come from the germline V gene (reference sequence). The CDR3 sequence is CASSLRGYEQYF. CDR3 in DNA: TGTGCCAGCAGCTTGAGGGGGTACGAGCAGTACTTC. Based on the CDR3 plus reference TRBV5-5 and TRBJ2-7, the full variable domain is DAGVTQSPTHLIKTRGQQVTLRCSPISGHKSVSWYQQVLGQGPQFIFQYYEKEERGRGNFPDRFSARQFPNYSSELNVNALLLGDSALYLCASSLRGYEQYFGPGTRLTVT.

This chain connects TRBV27 to TRBJ2-7; D is unclear. The V and J ends lost 6 bases and 0 bases respectively, with 18 bases between them. The V gene's germline CDR1 is MNHEY and CDR2 SMNVEV (reference sequence). The CDR3 spans 16 residues. This chain's CDR3 is CASSPLGRPSSYEQYF. In DNA form, the CDR3 reads TGTGCCAGCAGCCCCCTAGGCAGGCCTAGCTCCTACGAGCAGTACTTC.

This chain joins TRBV5-4 and TRBJ2-3; D is undetermined. V lost 5 bases, J lost 6 bases, and 16 bases lay in between. Germline-derived CDR1 and CDR2 are SGHNT and YYREEE (reference sequence). The CDR3 has 14 residues. CDR3 region: CASSFGRIGDTQYF. The CDR3 DNA reads TGTGCCAGCAGTTTCGGACGGATCGGGGATACGCAGTATTTT. Using reference TRBV5-4 and TRBJ2-3 for the parts outside the CDR3, the full variable domain is ETGVTQSPTHLIKTRGQQVTLRCSSQSGHNTVSWYQQALGQGPQFIFQYYREEENGRGNFPPRFSGLQFPNYSSELNVNALELDDSALYLCASSFGRIGDTQYFGPGTRLTVL.

The chain combines TRBV12-3 or TRBV12-4 with TRBJ2-2; 7 nucleotides align to TRBD2. The CDR3 totals 16 residues. The V segment lost 5 bases and the J segment 0 bases; nucleotides outside the gene matches: 6. CDR3 nucleotides: TGTGCCAGCAGTCTCGGGGGAGGGACGAACACCGGGGAGCTGTTTTTT. Protein product: CASSLGGGTNTGELFF.

In its sample, this clonotype was seen many times. The chain joins TRBV10-3 to TRBJ2-3; possible D gene TRBD2, 6 bases. Trimming took 4 bases from V and 3 from J, leaving 26 bases between them. Germline lookup yields CDR1 ENHRY and CDR2 SYGVKD. The CDR3 spans 19 residues. As DNA, the CDR3 is TGTGCCATCAGTGGTAACCCGACTGGGGACTCTGAGGGGACAGATACGCAGTATTTT. This encodes CAISGNPTGDSEGTDTQYF.

This clonotype was found many times. The gene calls are TRBV12-3 or TRBV12-4 and TRBJ2-3, with 9 bases aligning to TRBD2. V was pared by 3 bases and J by 2 bases, with 6 bases of the junction left unmatched. The CDR3 loop spans 16 amino acids. For the CDR3, the DNA is TGTGCCAGCAGTTTCCGGCTAGCGGGACCCACAGATACGCAGTATTTT. This translates into CASSFRLAGPTDTQYF.

There are many counts of this clonotype. The chain combines TRBV2 with TRBJ2-7; tentative D call: TRBD1 (5 bases). V lost 5 bases and J lost 9, with 11 bases in between. The CDR3 extends over 11 amino acids. Germline-derived CDR1 and CDR2 are SNHLY and FYNNEI. The CDR3 region is CASSLTDSQYF. The DNA of the CDR3 is TGTGCCAGCAGTTTGACAGATTCGCAGTACTTC.

This rearrangement joins TRBV28 to TRBJ1-2; D is unresolved. CDR1 and CDR2 from the germline V gene are MDHEN and SYDVKM. The CDR3 length is 13 residues. The germline V and J ends were trimmed by 6 bases and 4 bases, with 12 bases remaining between them. The CDR3 loop is CASRQTLAYGYTF. Written as DNA, the CDR3 is TGTGCCAGCAGACAAACGCTCGCCTATGGCTACACCTTC.

This clonotype came up many times. The rearrangement links TRBV9 to TRBJ2-5; 7 bases fit TRBD1. CDR3 length: 14 residues. Germline CDR1 is SGDLS and CDR2 is YYNGEE. V lost 4 bases to trimming and J lost 2 bases; unmatched junction nucleotides: 5. This chain's CDR3 is CASSLWDRQETQYF. CDR3 nucleotides: TGTGCCAGCAGCCTATGGGACAGACAAGAGACCCAGTACTTC.

The rearrangement joins TRBV7-9 to TRBJ1-4; D not certain. V was shortened by 2 bases and J by 8 bases, with 18 bases between the two germline ends. The CDR3 totals 16 residues. The germline V gene encodes CDR1 SEHNR and CDR2 FQNEAQ (reference sequence). CDR3 amino acids: CASSLPRAGFREKLFF. In DNA form, the CDR3 reads TGTGCCAGCAGCTTACCCCGGGCAGGCTTTCGGGAAAAACTGTTTTTT.

The chain links TRBV4-1 to TRBJ2-2, with 8 bases identical to TRBD2. CDR1 and CDR2 (germline): MGHRA, YSYEKL. This CDR3 comprises 15 residues. V lost 3 bases to trimming and J lost 6 bases; unmatched junction nucleotides: 6. CDR3: CASSHERELAGELFF. CDR3 nucleotides: TGCGCCAGCAGCCACGAGCGGGAGCTCGCCGGGGAGCTGTTTTTT.

This clonotype was counted ten times or more. The chain employs TRBV10-3 and TRBJ2-1; a weak D match, TRBD2 (5 bases). Germline assignment: CDR1 ENHRY and CDR2 SYGVKD. V gave up 10 bases and J gave up 7 bases, with 20 bases separating them. This CDR3 has 14 amino acids. Here the CDR3 DNA reads TGTGCCACGGTTCCTAGCAACTCCATGAATGAGCAGTTCTTC. This gives the protein CATVPSNSMNEQFF.

There are a few counts of this clonotype. The J gene is TRBJ1-4, the V gene TRBV11-2, with no clear D. The CDR3 consists of 14 residues. The germline V and J ends were trimmed by 4 bases and 7 bases, with 13 bases remaining between them. The germline gives CDR1 SGHAT, CDR2 FQNNGV. The CDR3 sequence: CASSSAIGGEKLFF. CDR3 nucleotide sequence: TGTGCCAGCAGCTCGGCCATCGGTGGTGAAAAACTGTTTTTT.